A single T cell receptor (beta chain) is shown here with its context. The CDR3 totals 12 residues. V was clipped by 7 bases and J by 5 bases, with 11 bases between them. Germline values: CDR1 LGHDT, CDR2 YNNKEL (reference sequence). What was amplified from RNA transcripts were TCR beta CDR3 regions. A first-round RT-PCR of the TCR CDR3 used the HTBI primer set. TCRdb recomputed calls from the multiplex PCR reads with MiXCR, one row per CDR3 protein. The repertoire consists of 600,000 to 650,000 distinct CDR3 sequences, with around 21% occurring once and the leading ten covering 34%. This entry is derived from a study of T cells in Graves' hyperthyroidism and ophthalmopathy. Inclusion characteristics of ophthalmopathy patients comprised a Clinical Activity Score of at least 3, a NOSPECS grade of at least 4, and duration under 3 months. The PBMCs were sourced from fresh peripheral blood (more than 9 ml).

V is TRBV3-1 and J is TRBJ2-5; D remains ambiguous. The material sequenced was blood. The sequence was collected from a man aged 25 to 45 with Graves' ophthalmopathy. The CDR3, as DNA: TGTGCCAGCACCACTTCTGGGGAGACCCAGTACTTC. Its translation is CASTTSGETQYF.